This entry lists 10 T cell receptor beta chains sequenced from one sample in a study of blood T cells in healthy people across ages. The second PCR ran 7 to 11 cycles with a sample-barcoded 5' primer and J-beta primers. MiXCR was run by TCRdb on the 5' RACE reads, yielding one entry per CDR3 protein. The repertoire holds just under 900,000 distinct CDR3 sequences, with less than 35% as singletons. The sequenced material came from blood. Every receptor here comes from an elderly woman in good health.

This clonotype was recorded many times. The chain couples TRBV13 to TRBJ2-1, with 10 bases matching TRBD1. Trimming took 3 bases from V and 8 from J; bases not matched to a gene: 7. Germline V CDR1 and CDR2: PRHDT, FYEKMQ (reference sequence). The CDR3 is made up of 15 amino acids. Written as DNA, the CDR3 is TGTGCCAGCAGCTTTACGACAGGGGGCGAGGATGAGCAGTTCTTC. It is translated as CASSFTTGGEDEQFF.

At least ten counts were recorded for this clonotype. Written as DNA, the CDR3 is TGTGCCAGCAGTTCCCGGACAGGCTGGCGTAATTCACCCCTCCACTTT. Protein product: CASSSRTGWRNSPLHF. The V gene is TRBV6-2 or TRBV6-3, the J gene TRBJ1-6; TRBD1 agrees at 7 bases. V lost 4 bases, J lost 6 bases, and 9 bases stayed unmatched. The CDR3 is 16 residues long. The germline gives CDR1 MNHEY, CDR2 SVGEGT.

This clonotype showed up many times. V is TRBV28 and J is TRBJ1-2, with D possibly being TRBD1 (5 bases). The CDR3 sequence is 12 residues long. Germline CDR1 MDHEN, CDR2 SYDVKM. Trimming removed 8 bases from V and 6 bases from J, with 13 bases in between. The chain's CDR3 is CASGRQLNGYTF. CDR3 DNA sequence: TGTGCCAGCGGTAGACAGTTGAATGGCTACACCTTC.

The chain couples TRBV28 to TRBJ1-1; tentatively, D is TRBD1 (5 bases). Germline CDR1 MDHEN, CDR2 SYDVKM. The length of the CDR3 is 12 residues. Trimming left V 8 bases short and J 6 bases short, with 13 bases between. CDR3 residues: CASGASASEAFF. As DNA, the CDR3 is TGTGCCAGCGGGGCGTCTGCATCTGAAGCTTTCTTT.

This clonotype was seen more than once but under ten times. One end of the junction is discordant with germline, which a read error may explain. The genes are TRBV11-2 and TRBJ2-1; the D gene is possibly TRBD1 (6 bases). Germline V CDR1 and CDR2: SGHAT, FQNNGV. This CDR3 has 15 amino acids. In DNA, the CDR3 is TGTGCCAGCAGCTTGAGGCAGGGGAACTACAATGGGCAGTTCTTC. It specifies CASSLRQGNYNGQFF.

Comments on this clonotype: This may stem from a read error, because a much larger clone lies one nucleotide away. In DNA form, the CDR3 reads TGTGCCATAAGAGCGGGATCCAACAATGAGCAGTACTTC. It specifies CAIRAGSNNEQYF. The chain employs TRBV7-9 and TRBJ2-5, with 7 nucleotides matching TRBD2. This CDR3 has 13 residues. V was pared by 10 bases and J by 11 bases, with 16 bases of the junction left unmatched. Germline CDR1 and CDR2: SEHNR and FQNEAQ (reference sequence).

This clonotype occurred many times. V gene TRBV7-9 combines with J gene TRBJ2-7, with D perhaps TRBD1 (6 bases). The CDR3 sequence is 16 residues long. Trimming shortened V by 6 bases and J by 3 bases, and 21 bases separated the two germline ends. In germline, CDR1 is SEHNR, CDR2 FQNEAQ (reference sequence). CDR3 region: CASSNRPGQPHYEQYF. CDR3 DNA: TGTGCCAGCAGTAACAGACCGGGACAACCCCACTACGAGCAGTACTTC. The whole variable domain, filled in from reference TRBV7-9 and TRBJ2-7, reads DTGVSQNPRHKITKRGQNVTFRCDPISEHNRLYWYRQTLGQGPEFLTYFQNEAQLEKSRLLSDRFSAERPKGSFSTLEIQRTEQGDSAMYLCASSNRPGQPHYEQYFGPGTRLTVT.

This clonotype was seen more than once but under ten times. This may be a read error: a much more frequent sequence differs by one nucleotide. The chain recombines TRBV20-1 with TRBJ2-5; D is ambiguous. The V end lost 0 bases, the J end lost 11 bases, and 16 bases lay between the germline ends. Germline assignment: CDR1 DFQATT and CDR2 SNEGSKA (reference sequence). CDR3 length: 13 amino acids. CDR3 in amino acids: CSARDPGPNEQYF. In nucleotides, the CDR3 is TGCAGTGCTAGAGATCCCGGACCTAATGAGCAGTACTTC.

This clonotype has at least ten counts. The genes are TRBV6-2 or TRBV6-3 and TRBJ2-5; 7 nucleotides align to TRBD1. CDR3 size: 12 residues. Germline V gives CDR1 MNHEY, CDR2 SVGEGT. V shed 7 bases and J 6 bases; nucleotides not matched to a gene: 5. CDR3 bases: TGTGCCAGCAAAGGGGGCGTTAAGACCCAGTACTTC. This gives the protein CASKGGVKTQYF.

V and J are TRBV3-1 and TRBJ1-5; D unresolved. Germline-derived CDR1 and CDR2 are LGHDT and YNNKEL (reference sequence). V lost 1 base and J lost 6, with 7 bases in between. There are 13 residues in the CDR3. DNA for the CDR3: TGTGCCAGCAGCCAAGGGAGGGCTCAGCCCCAGCATTTT. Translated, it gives CASSQGRAQPQHF.